This TCR beta chain is drawn from a study of blood T cell repertoires in COVID-19. The wider study: COVID-19 samples collected from the United States, Italy and Spain covered acute and convalescent phases. Sources were T cells, B-cell-depleted T cells, or PBMCs; the material itself was cDNA or gDNA.

Seattle researchers signed up patients amid active infection and tracked them longitudinally. Original processing methods: By means of reference gene primer amplification, nucleated cell counts were estimated. Clones were sequenced by immunoSEQ multiplex PCR, and TCRdb holds only the in-frame ones, with some missing. The DNA gave D and trimming, while V, J and clone size come from that table. The sample has some 190,000 clones, around 85% seen once. The sample comprised peripheral blood. The receptor was isolated from a man at least 80 years old with COVID-19, enrolled during active disease.

The CDR3 sequence is CASSESRVKGDSGNTIYF. The CDR3 bases are TGCGCCAGCAGTGAGTCGAGGGTGAAGGGGGATTCTGGAAACACCATATATTTT. The chain combines TRBV10-1 with TRBJ1-3; D is possibly TRBD1 (6 bases). Germline CDR1 is WNHNN and CDR2 is SYGVQD (reference sequence). This CDR3 has 18 amino acids. V was shortened by 0 bases and J by 1 base, with 16 bases between the two germline ends.